Presented here are 16 T cell receptor beta chains from one specimen sequenced in a study of OX40 agonist ivuxolimab in advanced cancers. Here immunoSEQ multiplex PCR was the method, and the copy in TCRdb shows in-frame clones only, minus some. The sample carries 40,000 or so clones, about 88% recorded once. Specimen: CD4+ or CD8+ T cells sorted from blood, collected in a trial of the OX40 agonist ivuxolimab. These receptors were collected from an adult with an advanced solid tumor such as melanoma, head and neck, liver or kidney cancer.

The chain carries TRBV6-6 and TRBJ2-7; D remains ambiguous. V was shortened by 0 bases and J by 3 bases, with 6 bases between the two germline ends. The length of the CDR3 is 13 residues. Germline V lookup: CDR1 MNHNY, CDR2 SVGAGI (reference sequence). The CDR3 region is CASSYSDGYEQYF. The CDR3 bases are TGTGCCAGCAGTTACTCGGACGGCTACGAGCAGTACTTC.

The chain has TRBV7-8 and TRBJ1-6; D is possibly TRBD1 (5 bases). CDR3 length: 15 residues. Trimming pared 1 base from V and 8 bases from J, leaving 12 bases between. Germline CDR1 is SGHVS and CDR2 is FQNEAQ. The CDR3 DNA reads as TGTGCCAGCAGCTTAGATCGGTGGGGGGATTCACCCCTCCACTTT. Amino acid sequence: CASSLDRWGDSPLHF.

This clone was observed a few times. CDR3 DNA: TGCGCCAGCAGGATACAGGGTGAAGCTTTCTTT. Its protein product is CASRIQGEAFF. The chain recombines TRBV5-1 with TRBJ1-1; weak D call: TRBD1 (6 bases). V was pared by 5 bases and J by 7 bases, with 9 bases between. Germline V lookup: CDR1 SGHRS, CDR2 YFSETQ. CDR3 size: 11 residues.

The gene calls are TRBV19 and TRBJ1-1, with a tentative D call TRBD1 (5 bases). Per the germline V gene, CDR1 is LNHDA and CDR2 is SQIVND (reference sequence). Between the trimmed V and J ends, which lost 6 bases and 2 bases, there was a span of 10 bases. The CDR3 extends over 13 amino acids. CDR3 nucleotides: TGTGCCAGTAGCCGGGACCATAACACTGAAGCTTTCTTT. Translating it yields CASSRDHNTEAFF.

The V gene is TRBV7-9, the J gene TRBJ2-1; TRBD2 is a possible D gene (5 bases). The CDR3 loop spans 13 amino acids. Germline CDR1 is SEHNR and CDR2 is FQNEAQ (reference sequence). Trimming shortened V by 5 bases and J by 9 bases, and 14 bases separated the two germline ends. This chain's CDR3 is CASSQTDYSEQFF. Written as DNA, the CDR3 is TGTGCCAGCAGCCAGACCGACTATAGTGAGCAGTTCTTC.

The chain recombines TRBV5-4 with TRBJ1-6; D is undetermined. Trimming cost V 6 bases and J 13 bases, with 17 bases left between them. Germline CDR1 is SGHNT and CDR2 is YYREEE (reference sequence). This CDR3 has 13 amino acids. The CDR3 nucleotides read TGTGCCAGCACCTCGGAGCCGGGTTCTCCCCTCCACTTT. The encoded protein is CASTSEPGSPLHF.

The chain employs TRBV13 and TRBJ2-7; D tentatively reads TRBD1 or TRBD2 (5 bases each). Germline V gives CDR1 PRHDT, CDR2 FYEKMQ (reference sequence). This CDR3 is built from 14 residues. Trimming stripped 4 bases from V and 2 bases from J, with 12 bases between. CDR3 nucleotides: TGTGCCAGCAGCTCCCCCGGGGCCCCCTACGAGCAGTACTTC. Translating it yields CASSSPGAPYEQYF.

The chain recombines TRBV11-2 with TRBJ2-1; tentatively, D is TRBD2 (5 bases). CDR1 and CDR2 (germline): SGHAT, FQNNGV. Trimming took 4 bases from V and 9 from J, leaving 10 bases between them. CDR3 length: 12 amino acids. This CDR3 reads CASSWAGAEQFF. The CDR3 DNA reads as TGTGCCAGCAGCTGGGCGGGTGCTGAGCAGTTCTTC.

V usage is TRBV5-8 and J usage is TRBJ1-1; no clear D. The CDR3 length is 14 residues. Trimming cost V 2 bases and J 1 base, with 9 bases left between them. Per germline, CDR1 SGHTS and CDR2 YDEGEE. The CDR3, as DNA: TGTGCCAGCAGCTTCCGGACGGCGAACACTGAAGCTTTCTTT. Protein sequence: CASSFRTANTEAFF.

V and J are TRBV7-9 and TRBJ1-1, with 10 nucleotides matching TRBD1. The CDR3 runs to 17 residues. The V segment lost 5 bases and the J segment 2 bases; nucleotides outside the gene matches: 11. Germline values: CDR1 SEHNR, CDR2 FQNEAQ (reference sequence). DNA of the CDR3: TGTGCCAGCAGCGCGAGGGGACAGGGGATTTTAAACACTGAAGCTTTCTTT. Protein: CASSARGQGILNTEAFF.

CDR3 loop: CASSLYPRPLNEKLFF. As DNA, the CDR3 is TGTGCCAGCAGTTTGTACCCCAGGCCTCTTAATGAAAAACTGTTTTTT. The rearrangement links TRBV27 to TRBJ1-4; unclear D gene. This CDR3 comprises 16 residues. Trimming shortened V by 3 bases and J by 4 bases, and 15 bases separated the two germline ends. In germline, CDR1 is MNHEY, CDR2 SMNVEV (reference sequence).

The chain links TRBV4-2 to TRBJ2-7; 12 bases agree with TRBD2. Germline CDR1 and CDR2: LGHNA and YNFKEQ. With V trimmed by 1 base and J by 4 bases, 2 bases remained unmatched. The CDR3 sequence is 15 residues long. The CDR3 region is CASSQGLAGAYEQYF. DNA for the CDR3: TGTGCCAGCAGCCAAGGACTAGCGGGGGCTTACGAGCAGTACTTC.

The J gene is TRBJ1-2, the V gene TRBV27; 7 nucleotides agree with TRBD1. The germline V gene has CDR1 MNHEY and CDR2 SMNVEV (reference sequence). This CDR3 has 13 residues. The trim removed 5 bases at V and 6 bases at J, leaving 6 bases unmatched. The CDR3 loop reads CASSPTGEHGYTF. In nucleotides, the CDR3 is TGTGCCAGCAGTCCCACAGGGGAACATGGCTACACCTTC.

The genes are TRBV6-4 and TRBJ1-2; D is ambiguous. CDR1 is MRHNA, CDR2 SNTAGT, per germline. V gave up 5 bases and J gave up 0 bases, with 13 bases separating them. The CDR3 has 15 amino acids. The CDR3 DNA reads TGTGCCAGCAGTCCAGGACCCGGAGCTAACTATGGCTACACCTTC. Amino acid sequence: CASSPGPGANYGYTF.

The V gene is TRBV28, the J gene TRBJ2-5, with unresolved D. This CDR3 spans 11 amino acids. Germline CDR1 reads MDHEN; CDR2 reads SYDVKM. Trimming pared 6 bases from V and 1 base from J, leaving 3 bases between. The CDR3 region has the DNA TGTGCCAGCAGCCCCCAAGAGACCCAGTACTTC. This codes for CASSPQETQYF.

By proportion, this clone is medium-sized. The V call is TRBV29-1, the J call TRBJ2-1, with TRBD2 matching over 11 bases. Trimming removed 6 bases from V and 8 bases from J; junction bases left unmatched: 15. The CDR3 sequence is 16 residues long. Germline V CDR1 and CDR2: SQVTM, ANQGSEA. The CDR3 DNA reads as TGCAGCGTCCATGGGGTAGCGGGAGGGAGTAGAGATGAGCAGTTCTTC. It translates to CSVHGVAGGSRDEQFF.